These 8 T cell receptor beta chains were all obtained from the same sample, sequenced in a study of radiotherapy plus CTLA-4 blockade in lung cancer. Libraries were prepared by immunoSEQ multiplex PCR; TCRdb keeps only in-frame clonotypes and omits some of them. The repertoire holds fewer than 100,000 clones, with around 79% as singletons. The sequencing here drew on peripheral blood, taken from a patient treated with radiotherapy plus ipilimumab. These receptors came from a human donor with non-small cell lung cancer whose response to radiotherapy plus ipilimumab could not be evaluated. Some clones in this sample may be carry-over from other donors' samples.

The gene calls are TRBV7-8 and TRBJ1-4; D call uncertain. Trimming stripped 3 bases from V and 7 bases from J, with 12 bases between. The CDR3 runs to 14 residues. The germline V gene encodes CDR1 SGHVS and CDR2 FQNEAQ. This CDR3 reads CASSFGTYVEKLFF. In DNA form, the CDR3 reads TGTGCCAGCAGCTTCGGTACCTATGTTGAAAAACTGTTTTTT. Filled out from reference TRBV7-8 and TRBJ1-4, the complete variable domain reads GAGVSQSPRYKVAKRGQDVALRCDPISGHVSLFWYQQALGQGPEFLTYFQNEAQLDKSGLPSDRFFAERPEGSVSTLKIQRTQQEDSAVYLCASSFGTYVEKLFFGSGTQLSVL.

The chain joins TRBV10-3 to TRBJ2-3, with D unclear. Germline V gene data show CDR1 as ENHRY and CDR2 as SYGVKD. The CDR3 is made up of 11 amino acids. Trimming cost V 6 bases and J 6 bases, with 7 bases left between them. CDR3 coding DNA: TGTGCCATCAGGAGAGCGGATACGCAGTATTTT. Its protein product is CAIRRADTQYF.

The gene calls are TRBV19 and TRBJ1-1; D is ambiguous. CDR1 and CDR2 (germline): LNHDA, SQIVND (reference sequence). The CDR3 sequence is 14 residues long. Trimming shortened V by 5 bases and J by 3 bases, and 13 bases separated the two germline ends. Here the CDR3 reads CASSPHRDHTEAFF. The CDR3 coding sequence is TGTGCCAGTAGTCCCCACCGGGATCACACTGAAGCTTTCTTT.

The chain is built from TRBV5-1 and TRBJ1-4, with 7 bases that match TRBD1. Per the germline V gene, CDR1 is SGHRS and CDR2 is YFSETQ. This CDR3 spans 16 amino acids. The V and J ends lost 0 bases and 8 bases, in that order; junction bases with no gene match: 10. Here the CDR3 DNA reads TGCGCCAGCAGCTTGGGGCAAAGGACAGGATTCGAAAAACTGTTTTTT. Translating it yields CASSLGQRTGFEKLFF.

The chain recombines TRBV10-3 with TRBJ2-7, with D perhaps matching TRBD2 (6 bases). Trimming took 0 bases from V and 6 from J, leaving 6 bases between them. Germline CDR1 is ENHRY and CDR2 is SYGVKD. CDR3 length equals 12 residues. The CDR3 loop is CAISESGGEQYF. In DNA, the CDR3 is TGTGCCATCAGTGAGTCGGGGGGCGAGCAGTACTTC.

Concerning this clone: Mismatch with germline at one junction end may stem from a read error. Within the sample, other DNA sequences also encode this same CDR3. This rearrangement joins TRBV19 to TRBJ1-2, with TRBD1 identical over 10 bases. CDR3 length: 15 residues. Germline lookup yields CDR1 LNHDA and CDR2 SQIVND (reference sequence). The CDR3: CASSIRDRGGYGYTF. The CDR3 DNA reads TGTGCTAGTAGTATACGGGACAGGGGTGGCTATGGCTACACCTTC. The full variable domain, rest sourced from reference TRBV19 and TRBJ1-2, is DGGITQSPKYLFRKEGQNVTLSCEQNLNHDAMYWYRQDPGQGLRLIYYSQIVNDFQKGDIAEGYSVSREKKESFPLTVTSAQKNPTAFYLCASSIRDRGGYGYTFGSGTRLTVV.

The genes are TRBV6-5 and TRBJ2-3, with TRBD1 identical over 9 bases. Germline V gene lookup returns CDR1 MNHEY and CDR2 SVGAGI. V dropped 6 bases and J dropped 3; count of bases not matched to a gene: 7. This CDR3 has 15 amino acids. CDR3 sequence reads: CASSLTGGWTDTQYF. The CDR3 nucleotides are TGTGCCAGCAGCCTAACAGGGGGCTGGACAGATACGCAGTATTTT.

This clone came up a few times. The rearrangement uses TRBV28 and TRBJ2-2; D perhaps matches TRBD1 (5 bases). V lost 6 bases and J 2 bases, leaving 13 bases between the germline ends. This CDR3 comprises 15 residues. Germline assignment: CDR1 MDHEN and CDR2 SYDVKM. The chain's CDR3 is CASSLLGRNTGELFF. The CDR3 DNA follows: TGTGCCAGCAGCCTATTGGGGCGTAACACCGGGGAGCTGTTTTTT. Filled out from reference TRBV28 and TRBJ2-2, the complete variable domain reads DVKVTQSSRYLVKRTGEKVFLECVQDMDHENMFWYRQDPGLGLRLIYFSYDVKMKEKGDIPEGYSVSREKKERFSLILESASTNQTSMYLCASSLLGRNTGELFFGEGSRLTVL.